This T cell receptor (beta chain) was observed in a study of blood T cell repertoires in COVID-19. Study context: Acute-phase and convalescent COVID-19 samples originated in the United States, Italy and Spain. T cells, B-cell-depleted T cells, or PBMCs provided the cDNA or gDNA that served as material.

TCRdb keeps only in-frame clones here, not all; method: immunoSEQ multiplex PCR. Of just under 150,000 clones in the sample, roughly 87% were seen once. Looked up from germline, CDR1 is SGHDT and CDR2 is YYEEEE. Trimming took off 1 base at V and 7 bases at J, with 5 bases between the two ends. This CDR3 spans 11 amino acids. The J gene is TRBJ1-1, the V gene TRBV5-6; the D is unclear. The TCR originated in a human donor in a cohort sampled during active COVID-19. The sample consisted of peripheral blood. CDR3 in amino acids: CASSLNLEAFF. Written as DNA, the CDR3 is TGTGCCAGCAGCTTGAATCTTGAAGCTTTCTTT.